This T cell receptor beta chain was identified during a study of metastatic and nonmetastatic thyroid tumors. Study-wide context: From malignant and benign thyroid patients, repertoires in blood and in tumor or nodule tissue were compared.

By sample fraction, this clone is medium-sized. Its antigen remains unidentified. V lost 3 bases and J 2 bases, leaving 8 bases between the germline ends. The CDR3 consists of 13 residues. The V gene's germline CDR1 is LGHNT and CDR2 FRNRAP. Study-level results: In blood and tumor, TCR beta diversity was reportedly significantly higher in malignant thyroid tumors than in benign nodules.

Every patient underwent thyroid surgery untreated. Original data processing: Building a distant-metastasis classifier for papillary thyroid cancer drew on CDR3 differences across clinicopathological groups. Using MiXCR, TCRdb re-called clones from the PCR reads. The V and J calls shown here were made by TCRdb, not taken from the authors' results. This table has some 20,000 clones, roughly 33% appearing once. The origin of this receptor is a female donor with papillary thyroid cancer or a benign thyroid nodule (not recorded which). Some clones in this sample may be carry-over from other donors' samples. V is TRBV12-5 and J is TRBJ2-7; no firm D call. Sequencing was carried out using adjacent normal tissue. DNA for the CDR3: TGTGCTAGTGGTTTCCACAACCCCTACGAGCAGTACTTC. Translation gives CASGFHNPYEQYF.